This T cell receptor beta chain was sequenced in a study of regulatory T cells in long-lasting Graves disease. Both iRepertoire HTBI primers and Arm-PCR of CDR3 regions were used to build the TCR beta libraries. In TCRdb, the multiplex PCR reads were re-called with MiXCR into one record per CDR3 protein. Of approximately 690,000 distinct CDR3 sequences in the sample, around 30% were seen once. Time point denoted: persistent/refractory GD, antithyroid drugs over 5 years with positive TRAb. PBMC RNA served as the TCR library source. General study findings and limits: Peripheral blood alone, not thyroid tissue, underwent study.

A remark on this clonotype: Its antigen is unidentified. The CDR3 does not close with the conserved phenylalanine or tryptophan, likely indicating a read error.

This sample comprised peripheral blood mononuclear cells (PBMCs), obtained when the disease was refractory, from a patient treated with antithyroid drugs. The receptor was isolated from a female donor with Graves disease.

The CDR3 DNA follows: TGTGCCAGCAGTCCCTACAGGGGGGAGACCCAGTACCTC. Translation: CASSPYRGETQYL. This chain links TRBV12-3 or TRBV12-4 with TRBJ2-5; TRBD1 agrees at 8 bases. The CDR3 runs to 13 residues. V dropped 5 bases and J dropped 5; count of bases not matched to a gene: 4.